Described below is a single TCR beta chain sequence and its context. In this sample, this clone turned up a few times. Its antigen specificity is not known. No qualities accompany the bases; no much larger clone lies one base away. The data were obtained in a study of blood T cell repertoires in COVID-19 (TCRdb year 2020). Regarding the complete study: Collaborator samples came from the United States, Italy and Spain and covered acute and convalescent phases of COVID-19. Samples were obtained from the ongoing ImmuneRACE study (first 160 participants) and from 1,254 subjects provided by 6 global collaborators. Sample metadata almost always included a de-identified subject ID, COVID-19 status, age in years and sex. The repertoires were released in a freely available public database meant as a resource for research on the immune response to SARS-CoV-2. Where available, HLA class I and class II types were obtained from metadata supplied by the sample provider rather than from assay-based typing. Subjects who had been exposed to COVID-19, were actively infected with it, or had recovered from it provided the deeply sampled blood TCRbeta repertoires that made up the dataset. The material from the prospective study consisted of cDNA or gDNA derived from T cells, B-cell-depleted T cells, or PBMCs. What the research found in general, with its limitations: The quantity of clinical and demographic metadata differed by source and by participant and was supplied without curation.

From a lookup of the germline V gene, CDR1 and CDR2 are SNHLY and FYNNEI. Inclusive of the bounding cysteine and phenylalanine, the CDR3 is 15 residues long. Of all the DNA, just the CDR3 is kept, 45 bases in frame from base 1. Relative to germline, V is 7 bases shorter and J is 3 bases shorter, with 13 bases between their ends. The immunoSEQ Assay, a bias-controlled multiplex PCR, was used to amplify TCRbeta CDR3 regions from genomic DNA. In the source study's methods: The number of nucleated cells in each sample was estimated by amplification of reference gene primers within the assay. To quantify the absolute abundance of each unique TCRbeta CDR3 rearrangement, sequence reads were collapsed and filtered. For each sample, productive Simpson clonality was calculated as the square root of Simpson's diversity index over productive rearrangements. TCRdb limited this immuneACCESS table to in-frame rearrangements with V and J called. A share of clones is missing; checked studies link under half to unresolved V genes, and the rest is unexplained. V, J and clone size derive from that table, while D and trimming were established from the DNA sequence. Here the sample has 200,000 to 300,000 clones; roughly 87% occur a single time. The ten largest account for roughly 7.8% of the sample.

Samples from volunteer blood donors who had recovered from COVID-19 were contributed by a second Seattle source. Each collaborating institution followed its own protocols to collect whole blood in K2EDTA tubes. For TCRbeta analysis, collaborators shipped samples as frozen whole blood, isolated PBMCs, or DNA extracted from either of those sample types. The chain joins TRBV2 to TRBJ1-6; the D gene is perhaps TRBD1, on 6 matching bases. The sequencing input was peripheral blood. The receptor's source is a man in his sixties who had recovered from COVID-19. At the DNA level, the sequence is TGTGCCAGCAAACAGGGAACGGACTATAATTCACCCCTCCACTTT. Its translation reads: CASKQGTDYNSPLHF.